Listed here is a single TCR beta chain. As yet, its antigen is unknown. The same CDR3 is also encoded by other DNA sequences in this sample. The data derive from a study of shared clonotypes between healthy human individuals. Authors' analysis steps: ImmunoSEQ gave junction-only sequences without quality scores, so filtering differed. The data were produced by immunoSEQ multiplex PCR, yet TCRdb's version contains in-frame clones alone and is incomplete. The V and J calls and clone size come from that table; D and trimming were worked out from the DNA. The sample includes about 2.4 million clones, over 85% of them seen just once. CDR1 and CDR2 from the germline V gene are MNHNS and SASEGT. Losses at the gene ends were 6 bases for V and 3 bases for J; bases not matched to a gene: 7. This CDR3 has 14 residues. Donors had no recently reported acute infections or vaccinations and were HIV-negative. Into CD45RA+ naive and CD45RA-negative memory subsets, the CD4+ cells were split.

General study results and limits: Sequencing depth was expected to affect clonotype sharing among donors.

J is TRBJ2-7 and V is TRBV6-1, with 8 bases matching TRBD1. The sample was naive CD4+ T cells sorted from blood. Described subset: CD45RA+ positively selected. The sequence was collected from a man younger than 35 in good health. Written as DNA, the CDR3 is TGTGCCAGCAGAACCGGGACAGGTGGCTACGAGCAGTACTTC. Amino acid sequence: CASRTGTGGYEQYF.